A single sample gave rise to the 11 T cell receptor beta chains below, sequenced in a study of control samples from healthy donors and cancer patients. The table came from immunoSEQ multiplex PCR; TCRdb's copy has only in-frame clones and leaves some out. The sample totals some 180,000 clones. The specimen sequenced was blood. The receptors come from a woman under 40 in good health.

The CDR3 spells CSASQETQYF. For the CDR3, the DNA is TGCAGTGCTAGTCAGGAGACCCAGTACTTC. The chain links TRBV20-1 to TRBJ2-5, with D unclear. Per the germline V gene, CDR1 is DFQATT and CDR2 is SNEGSKA (reference sequence). CDR3 size: 10 residues. V was shortened by 3 bases and J by 5 bases, with 4 bases between the two germline ends.

The rearrangement uses TRBV3-1 (or the pseudogene TRBV3-2) and TRBJ2-7; the D call may be TRBD1 or TRBD2 (5 bases each). V lost 6 bases to trimming and J lost 2 bases, with 17 bases between them. Germline V CDR1 and CDR2: LGHDT, YNNKEL (reference sequence). This CDR3 comprises 15 residues. The CDR3 sequence: CASSPAWDGAYEQYF. CDR3 coding DNA: TGTGCCAGCAGTCCCGCATGGGACGGTGCCTACGAGCAGTACTTC.

V gene TRBV5-4 combines with J gene TRBJ2-7; D not resolved. This CDR3 comprises 13 residues. Germline CDR1 reads SGHNT; CDR2 reads YYREEE (reference sequence). V lost 2 bases and J lost 6, with 12 bases in between. The CDR3 here is CASSFYDGSEQYF. CDR3 nucleotides: TGTGCCAGCAGCTTTTACGATGGGTCCGAGCAGTACTTC.

The V and J genes are TRBV29-1 and TRBJ2-7; D gene unclear. V was trimmed by 7 bases and J by 2 bases, leaving 15 bases between them. This CDR3 spans 13 amino acids. Germline values: CDR1 SQVTM, CDR2 ANQGSEA. In DNA, the CDR3 is TGCAGCGCTGGCCCCCTCGGTACCTACGAGCAGTACTTC. Residues: CSAGPLGTYEQYF.

The rearrangement joins TRBV12-3 or TRBV12-4 to TRBJ1-2, with D uncertain. This CDR3 contains 13 residues. V was pared by 3 bases and J by 2 bases, with 7 bases between. The CDR3 DNA follows: TGTGCCAGCAGTTTGTCCAGAAACTATGGCTACACCTTC. Its protein product is CASSLSRNYGYTF.

The chain has TRBV27 and TRBJ1-1; D is possibly TRBD1 (6 bases). The CDR3 is made up of 15 amino acids. V lost 2 bases and J lost 4, with 14 bases in between. In germline, CDR1 is MNHEY, CDR2 SMNVEV (reference sequence). The CDR3 bases are TGTGCCAGCAGTTTAGGAGGGGGACTAGTCACTGAAGCTTTCTTT. It yields the protein CASSLGGGLVTEAFF.

V usage is TRBV30 and J usage is TRBJ1-4; D unclear. Trimming took 2 bases from V and 7 from J, leaving 8 bases between them. The CDR3 loop spans 12 amino acids. Per the germline V gene, CDR1 is GTSNPN and CDR2 is SVGIG (reference sequence). CDR3 protein: CAWSRSGEKLFF. CDR3 bases: TGTGCCTGGAGTAGGAGTGGTGAAAAACTGTTTTTT.

This chain uses TRBV5-1 with TRBJ1-1; D gene unclear. Germline V lookup: CDR1 SGHRS, CDR2 YFSETQ. The CDR3 consists of 14 residues. Between the trimmed V and J ends, which lost 0 bases and 0 bases, there was a span of 6 bases. CDR3: CASSLVGLNTEAFF. The CDR3, as DNA: TGCGCCAGCAGCTTGGTTGGGCTGAACACTGAAGCTTTCTTT.

The DNA for the CDR3 is TGTGCCAGCAGCCGGGACCGCAGCTATGGCTACACCTTC. The encoded protein is CASSRDRSYGYTF. This chain uses TRBV12-3 or TRBV12-4 with TRBJ1-2; a weak D match, TRBD1 (5 bases). This CDR3 is built from 13 residues. Trimming stripped 6 bases from V and 4 bases from J, with 12 bases between.

The chain links TRBV5-1 to TRBJ2-7; D is unclear. Trimming took 0 bases from V and 3 from J, leaving 13 bases between them. The germline CDR1 and CDR2 sequences are SGHRS and YFSETQ. This CDR3 is built from 15 residues. The CDR3 protein is CASSLGGSSNYEQYF. In DNA form, the CDR3 reads TGCGCCAGCAGCTTGGGCGGCAGCTCAAACTACGAGCAGTACTTC.

The chain has TRBV6-5 and TRBJ2-1, with 8 bases identical to TRBD2. Germline V gene lookup returns CDR1 MNHEY and CDR2 SVGAGI. This CDR3 is built from 16 residues. V lost 0 bases, J lost 12 bases, and 13 bases stayed unmatched. CDR3: CASSYSSSGEPMMQFF. Written as DNA, the CDR3 is TGTGCCAGCAGTTACTCGAGTAGCGGGGAACCAATGATGCAGTTCTTC.